This record covers a single T cell receptor beta chain. Method: immunoSEQ multiplex PCR; TCRdb's copy keeps in-frame clones and lacks some. The sample holds about 160,000 clones, 75% to 85% seen once. The data stem from a study of blood T cell repertoires in COVID-19. Study in general: Samples of COVID-19 (acute and convalescent) were obtained from the United States, Italy and Spain. PBMCs, B-cell-depleted T cells, or T cells were the source of the cDNA or gDNA that made up the material.

The CDR3 runs 13 residues. Germline CDR1 and CDR2: LGHNA and YSLEER. V lost 0 bases, J lost 7 bases, and 8 bases lay in between. The chain joins TRBV4-3 to TRBJ2-3; no clear D. The sample was peripheral blood. This receptor was identified in a human donor in a cohort sampled during active COVID-19. As DNA, the CDR3 is TGCGCCAGCAGCCAAGATTTGGGCTATACGCAGTATTTT. It is translated as CASSQDLGYTQYF.